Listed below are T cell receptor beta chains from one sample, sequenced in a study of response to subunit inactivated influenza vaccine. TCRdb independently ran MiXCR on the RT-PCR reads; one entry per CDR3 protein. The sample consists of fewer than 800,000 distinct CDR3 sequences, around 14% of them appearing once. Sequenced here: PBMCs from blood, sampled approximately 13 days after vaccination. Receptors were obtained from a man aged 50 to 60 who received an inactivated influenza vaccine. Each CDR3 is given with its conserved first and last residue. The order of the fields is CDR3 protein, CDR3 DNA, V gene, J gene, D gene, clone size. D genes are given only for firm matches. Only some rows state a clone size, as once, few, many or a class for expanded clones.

CDR3: CSVTHFRDRGHQAYEQYF; DNA: TGCAGTGTAACTCACTTCCGGGACAGGGGCCACCAGGCCTACGAGCAGTACTTC; V: TRBV20-1; J: TRBJ2-7; D: TRBD1; size: few
CDR3: CASSPGLAGLVGADTQYF; DNA: TGTGCCAGCAGTCCGGGACTAGCGGGGCTCGTAGGGGCAGATACGCAGTATTTT; V: TRBV12-3/TRBV12-4; J: TRBJ2-3; D: TRBD2; size: few
CDR3: CASSYSQGRGETQYF; DNA: TGTGCCAGCAGTTACTCTCAGGGGAGAGGAGAGACCCAGTACTTC; V: TRBV6-5; J: TRBJ2-5; D: NA; size: NA
CDR3: CASSRGDRAVDTQYF; DNA: TGTGCCAGCAGCCGTGGGGACAGGGCGGTAGATACGCAGTATTTT; V: TRBV5-4; J: TRBJ2-3; D: TRBD1; size: NA
CDR3: CSVLIWTGVTNYGYTF; DNA: TGCAGCGTTTTGATCTGGACAGGGGTGACTAACTATGGCTACACCTTC; V: TRBV29-1; J: TRBJ1-2; D: TRBD1; size: NA
CDR3: CSARDPQTYNEQFF; DNA: TGCAGTGCTAGAGATCCCCAGACTTACAATGAGCAGTTCTTC; V: TRBV20-1; J: TRBJ2-1; D: NA; size: NA
CDR3: CASSPSGLAGQDTQYF; DNA: TGTGCCAGCAGCCCCTCAGGACTAGCGGGACAAGATACGCAGTATTTT; V: TRBV7-2; J: TRBJ2-3; D: TRBD2; size: few
CDR3: CSAPGTSTGEQYF; DNA: TGCAGTGCTCCAGGGACTAGCACCGGCGAGCAGTACTTC; V: TRBV20-1; J: TRBJ2-7; D: TRBD2; size: NA
CDR3: CAWSVGTRETQYF; DNA: TGTGCCTGGAGTGTCGGGACGCGGGAGACCCAGTACTTC; V: TRBV30; J: TRBJ2-5; D: NA; size: NA
CDR3: CASSYLLTGANSYNEQFF; DNA: TGTGCCAGCAGTTACCTACTAACAGGGGCCAACTCCTACAATGAGCAGTTCTTC; V: TRBV6-5; J: TRBJ2-1; D: TRBD1; size: few
CDR3: CASSLVAGLAYEQYF; DNA: TGTGCCAGCAGTTTAGTGGCGGGGCTCGCCTACGAGCAGTACTTC; V: TRBV28; J: TRBJ2-7; D: NA; size: NA
CDR3: CAISDYGGSTDTQYF; DNA: TGTGCCATCAGTGACTATGGGGGGAGCACAGATACGCAGTATTTT; V: TRBV10-3; J: TRBJ2-3; D: NA; size: NA
CDR3: CATSRDLLAGGITMLF; DNA: TGTGCCACCAGCAGAGATTTGCTAGCGGGGGGAATTACAATGCTCTTC; V: TRBV15; J: TRBJ2-1; D: TRBD2; size: few
CDR3: CASSYGPGQGGYTF; DNA: TGTGCCAGCAGTTACGGACCGGGACAGGGGGGCTACACCTTC; V: TRBV6-5; J: TRBJ1-2; D: TRBD1; size: few
CDR3: CASSLGIQRSGNTIYF; DNA: TGTGCCAGCAGTTTGGGGATTCAGAGGTCTGGAAACACCATATATTTT; V: TRBV28; J: TRBJ1-3; D: NA; size: NA
CDR3: CASSEWSGAYEQYF; DNA: TGTGCCAGCAGTGAATGGAGCGGAGCCTACGAGCAGTACTTC; V: TRBV25-1; J: TRBJ2-7; D: NA; size: few
CDR3: CSVGGDRGQPQHF; DNA: TGCAGCGTTGGGGGGGACAGGGGGCAGCCCCAGCATTTT; V: TRBV29-1; J: TRBJ1-5; D: TRBD1; size: NA
CDR3: CASSLDLGPAGEQYF; DNA: TGTGCCAGCAGCTTAGACCTTGGCCCGGCAGGCGAGCAGTACTTC; V: TRBV7-6; J: TRBJ2-7; D: NA; size: NA
CDR3: CSVDDGRANEKLFF; DNA: TGCAGCGTTGATGACGGTCGAGCGAATGAAAAACTGTTTTTT; V: TRBV29-1; J: TRBJ1-4; D: NA; size: NA
CDR3: CASSLPPLLARINYEQYF; DNA: TGTGCCAGCAGCTTACCCCCTCTCCTAGCGCGTATTAACTACGAGCAGTACTTC; V: TRBV11-2; J: TRBJ2-7; D: NA; size: many
CDR3: CASSVVVSGGANVLTF; DNA: TGTGCCAGCAGCGTAGTAGTCTCCGGGGGGGCCAACGTCCTGACTTTC; V: TRBV9; J: TRBJ2-6; D: NA; size: NA
CDR3: CASSGTPGQGGKETQYF; DNA: TGCGCCAGCAGCGGAACACCGGGACAGGGGGGGAAAGAGACCCAGTACTTC; V: TRBV5-1; J: TRBJ2-5; D: TRBD1; size: NA
CDR3: CASSQGGASGSQETQYF; DNA: TGCGCCAGCAGCCAAGGGGGGGCTAGCGGGAGTCAAGAGACCCAGTACTTC; V: TRBV4-1; J: TRBJ2-5; D: TRBD2; size: NA